This T cell receptor (beta chain) was recorded in a study of blood T cell repertoires in COVID-19. Study context: Some COVID-19 samples were acute and others convalescent; all came from the United States, Italy and Spain. Nucleic acid was either cDNA or gDNA, and it came from T cells, B-cell-depleted T cells, or PBMCs.

CDR1 MNHEY and CDR2 SMNVEV come from the germline V gene (reference sequence). J lost 5 bases, V lost 4 bases, and 8 bases had no gene match. CDR3 length equals 15 residues. Original processing methods: By means of reference gene primer amplification, nucleated cell counts were estimated. The table came from immunoSEQ multiplex PCR; TCRdb's copy has only in-frame clones and leaves some out. Clonal size and the V and J genes are those of that table, whereas D and trimming came from the DNA. This repertoire shows about 480,000 clones, around 89% found once; its top ten account for 4.3%. V usage is TRBV27 and J usage is TRBJ2-3, with TRBD1 matching 8 bases. This receptor was identified in a woman in her 30s with acute or convalescent COVID-19. The sequenced sample consisted of peripheral blood. Written as DNA, the CDR3 is TGTGCCAGCAGTTCGCCAGGGGGCGCAGAAGATACGCAGTATTTT. Amino acids: CASSSPGGAEDTQYF.